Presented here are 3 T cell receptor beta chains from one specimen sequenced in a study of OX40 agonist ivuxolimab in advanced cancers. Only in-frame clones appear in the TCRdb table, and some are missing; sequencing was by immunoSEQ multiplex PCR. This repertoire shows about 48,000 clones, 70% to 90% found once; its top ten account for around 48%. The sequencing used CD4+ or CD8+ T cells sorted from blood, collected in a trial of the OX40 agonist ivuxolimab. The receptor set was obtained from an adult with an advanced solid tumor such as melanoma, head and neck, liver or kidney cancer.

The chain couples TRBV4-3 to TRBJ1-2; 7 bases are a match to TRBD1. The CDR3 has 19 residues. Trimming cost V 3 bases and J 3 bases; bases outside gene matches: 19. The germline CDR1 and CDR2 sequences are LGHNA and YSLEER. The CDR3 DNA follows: TGCGCCAGCAGCCAGGCTAGCGAGGGGGCGTCGTCGCATGACTATGGCTACACCTTC. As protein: CASSQASEGASSHDYGYTF.

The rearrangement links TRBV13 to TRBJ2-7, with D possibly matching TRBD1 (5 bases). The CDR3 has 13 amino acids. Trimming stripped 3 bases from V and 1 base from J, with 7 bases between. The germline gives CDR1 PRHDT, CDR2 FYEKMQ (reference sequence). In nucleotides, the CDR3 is TGTGCCAGCAGCTTTAAGGGGTCCTACGAGCAGTACTTC. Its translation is CASSFKGSYEQYF.

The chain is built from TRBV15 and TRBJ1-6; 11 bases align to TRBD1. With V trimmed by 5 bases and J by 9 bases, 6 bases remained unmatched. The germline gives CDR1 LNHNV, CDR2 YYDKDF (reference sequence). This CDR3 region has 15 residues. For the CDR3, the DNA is TGTGCCACCAGCGTGGCGGGACAGGGGGGTTCACCCCTCCACTTT. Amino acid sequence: CATSVAGQGGSPLHF. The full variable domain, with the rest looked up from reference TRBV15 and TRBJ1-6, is DAMVIQNPRYQVTQFGKPVTLSCSQTLNHNVMYWYQQKSSQAPKLLFHYYDKDFNNEADTPDNFQSRRPNTSFCFLDIRSPGLGDTAMYLCATSVAGQGGSPLHFGNGTRLTVT.